This record looks at one TCR beta chain sequence and its context. Its specificity is not known. This entry belongs to a study of Ad26.COV2.S vaccination and SARS-CoV-2 variants. About the study: Dosing was one shot or two shots 56 days apart.

Study-wide findings and caveats: While placebo recipients had lower spike-specific TCR breadth, vaccine recipients had more. An underestimation of total T cell responses may have resulted from the TCR breadth and depth analyses. Vaccine and placebo recipients had comparable breadth of non-spike TCRs.

Treatment of the sample: 15 to 20 received Ad26.COV2.S at low or high dose, single or two shots; about five received placebo; per-sample allocation not given. Samples came from day 63 after the first vaccine or placebo injection. Trimming left V 0 bases short and J 6 bases short, with 12 bases between. The germline gives CDR1 ENHRY, CDR2 SYGVKD. The CDR3 is 15 amino acids. This table comes from immunoSEQ multiplex PCR, and its TCRdb copy is limited to in-frame clones, with some not included. The sample contains a few hundred thousand clones, around 87% of which appear only once. This material consisted of peripheral blood, taken in a trial of Ad26.COV2.S vaccine versus placebo. The V call is TRBV10-3, the J call TRBJ1-5, with D maybe TRBD1 (5 bases). This receptor was taken from a person between 18 and 59 years old who received the Ad26.COV2.S COVID-19 vaccine or a placebo. The CDR3 sequence is CAISESIGGGQPQHF. The CDR3 nucleotides are TGTGCCATCAGTGAGTCAATCGGGGGTGGTCAGCCCCAGCATTTT.